This T cell receptor (beta chain) was sequenced during a study of tumor and adjacent non-tumor tissue in lung cancer. Study conclusions and caveats: In normal lung, the top 100 clones were significantly more dominant than in tumor. Tumor tissue had significantly higher TCR diversity than normal lung.

As regards this clonotype: The antigen remains unidentified. One junction end does not reproduce the germline sequence, and a read error may be involved.

The template was RNA from unsorted bulk tissue. This non-tumor lung sample came from over 3 cm beyond the tumor edge. The CDR3 has 17 amino acids. The germline V gene has CDR1 SGHNT and CDR2 YENEEA. TCRbeta libraries were built with three rounds of nested PCR, modified from ARM-PCR. TCRdb re-called the multiplex PCR reads with MiXCR, one entry per CDR3 protein. The sample records 80,000 to 130,000 distinct CDR3 sequences, around three fifths being singletons. The sample comprised distant non-tumor lung tissue. The clonotype originates from a man aged 25 to 40 with non-small cell lung cancer. The rearrangement links TRBV11-3 to TRBJ1-6, with 8 bases lining up with TRBD1. Here the CDR3 DNA reads TGCGCCAGCAGCCCCCAGGATGACAGGGGTTTTGATTCACTCCTCCACTTT. This translates into CASSPQDDRGFDSLLHF.